This record covers a single T cell receptor beta chain. Its antigen remains unidentified. CDR3 length: 15 residues. The ends were cut back, 1 base at V and 2 bases at J, with 9 bases in the middle. CDR1 is SGHTA, CDR2 FQGNSA, per germline. The data originate from a study of cytomegalovirus exposure and HLA in healthy donors. Study-level background: From about 179 million T cells, an earlier analysis saw approximately 110 million unique TCR beta sequences. Findings of the study overall: An analysis was carried out later, and it reportedly showed fewer N-insertions in an Asian-associated ancestry cluster than the approximately 670-donor mean. Researchers catalogued about 150 TCR beta chains as cytomegalovirus-associated. Using a false discovery rate of 0.05, a later analysis showed that approximately 16,000 TCR beta sequences were associated with HLA alleles.

The PCR made use of 60 Vbeta and 13 Jbeta primers. Clones were read by immunoSEQ multiplex PCR, and TCRdb kept only the in-frame ones, dropping some. Here the sample spans about 160,000 clones, about two thirds being singletons. This TCR was sampled from a woman in her twenties or thirties in good health and CMV-seronegative. V is TRBV7-2 and J is TRBJ2-1; D not certain. The sequencing input was PBMCs. The CDR3 DNA sequence: TGTGCCAGCAGCTTAGGCGGCGGAACCTACAATGAGCAGTTCTTC. This encodes CASSLGGGTYNEQFF.